The next 7 T cell receptor beta chains were all read from a single sample in a study of T cells after posttransplantation cyclophosphamide. Here immunoSEQ multiplex PCR was the method, and the copy in TCRdb shows in-frame clones only, minus some. Here the sample spans 15,000 to 20,000 clones, roughly nine tenths being singletons. Cyclophosphamide on days +3 and +4 followed busulfan-fludarabine conditioning and a marrow graft. Source: PBMCs, taken after allogeneic stem cell transplant with posttransplant cyclophosphamide. The receptors here all came from a female patient aged 40 to 50 who received an allogeneic stem cell transplant from a related donor, was CMV-positive, and had no GVHD. Some of the T cells may derive from the graft donor.

The chain uses TRBV11-2 and TRBJ1-4, with no clear D. The germline CDR1 and CDR2 sequences are SGHAT and FQNNGV. V lost 4 bases and J lost 5, with 8 bases in between. There are 13 residues in the CDR3. The CDR3, as DNA: TGTGCCAGCAGCTCGACTCTCAATGAAAAACTGTTTTTT. It yields the protein CASSSTLNEKLFF.

The chain recombines TRBV7-9 with TRBJ1-3; tentatively, D is TRBD1 (6 bases). In germline, CDR1 is SEHNR, CDR2 FQNEAQ (reference sequence). The CDR3 loop spans 15 amino acids. Trimming took 4 bases from V and 2 from J, leaving 12 bases between them. This chain's CDR3 is CASSSPGGPGNTIYF. CDR3 nucleotide sequence: TGTGCCAGCAGCTCCCCGGGGGGGCCTGGAAACACCATATATTTT.

This rearrangement joins TRBV7-2 to TRBJ1-5; weak D call: TRBD1 (5 bases). The CDR3 consists of 13 residues. CDR1 and CDR2 from the germline V gene are SGHTA and FQGNSA. Between the trimmed V and J ends, which lost 0 bases and 7 bases, there was a span of 7 bases. DNA for the CDR3: TGTGCCAGCAGCTTAGCCAGGGAACAGCCCCAGCATTTT. Protein product: CASSLAREQPQHF.

J is TRBJ2-5 and V is TRBV7-2, with D possibly matching TRBD1 (5 bases). The J call may be wrong; the DNA end is better matched by TRBJ2-7. The germline V gene encodes CDR1 SGHTA and CDR2 FQGNSA. This CDR3 spans 15 amino acids. The CDR3 region has the DNA TGTGCCAGCAGCTTAGAATTGGGGCAGGGCTACGAGCAGTACTTC. This codes for CASSLELGQGYEQYF.

The rearrangement joins TRBV27 to TRBJ2-3, with TRBD2 matching over 8 bases. The CDR3 is made up of 19 amino acids. The germline V gene encodes CDR1 MNHEY and CDR2 SMNVEV (reference sequence). Unmatched junction bases numbered 16, after V lost 2 bases and J lost 3 bases. CDR3 in DNA: TGTGCCAGCAGTTTAGACCCCCATTCCGCGGGAGGTGTAACAGATACGCAGTATTTT. It specifies CASSLDPHSAGGVTDTQYF.

V usage is TRBV5-1 and J usage is TRBJ2-5; D might be TRBD1 (6 bases). The CDR3 is 14 residues long. In germline, CDR1 is SGHRS, CDR2 YFSETQ. V lost 0 bases and J 6 bases, leaving 12 bases between the germline ends. CDR3: CASSLVPGEKTQYF. CDR3 nucleotides: TGCGCCAGCAGCTTGGTGCCAGGGGAAAAGACCCAGTACTTC.

This chain joins TRBV2 and TRBJ2-6; 9 bases line up with TRBD2. This CDR3 contains 19 residues. V was pared by 6 bases and J by 1 base, with 13 bases of the junction left unmatched. Germline CDR1 reads SNHLY; CDR2 reads FYNNEI. The CDR3 region is CASSRKLAGGVSGANVLTF. In DNA form, the CDR3 reads TGTGCCAGCAGCCGAAAGTTGGCGGGAGGGGTGTCTGGGGCCAACGTCCTGACTTTC.